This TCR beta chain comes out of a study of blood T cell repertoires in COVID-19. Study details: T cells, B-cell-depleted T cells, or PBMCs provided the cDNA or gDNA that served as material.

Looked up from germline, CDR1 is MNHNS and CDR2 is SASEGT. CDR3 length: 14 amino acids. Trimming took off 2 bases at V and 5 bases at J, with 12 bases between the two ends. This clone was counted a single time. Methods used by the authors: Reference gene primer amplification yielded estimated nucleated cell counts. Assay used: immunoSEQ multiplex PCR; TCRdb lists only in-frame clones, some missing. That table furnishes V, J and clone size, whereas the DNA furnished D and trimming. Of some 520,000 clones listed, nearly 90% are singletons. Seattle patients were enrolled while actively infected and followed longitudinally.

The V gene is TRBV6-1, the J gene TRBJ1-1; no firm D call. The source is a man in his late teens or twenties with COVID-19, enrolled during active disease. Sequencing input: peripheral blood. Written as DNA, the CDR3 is TGTGCCAGCAGTGAAACCACGAGTTGGACTGAAGCTTTCTTT. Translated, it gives CASSETTSWTEAFF.